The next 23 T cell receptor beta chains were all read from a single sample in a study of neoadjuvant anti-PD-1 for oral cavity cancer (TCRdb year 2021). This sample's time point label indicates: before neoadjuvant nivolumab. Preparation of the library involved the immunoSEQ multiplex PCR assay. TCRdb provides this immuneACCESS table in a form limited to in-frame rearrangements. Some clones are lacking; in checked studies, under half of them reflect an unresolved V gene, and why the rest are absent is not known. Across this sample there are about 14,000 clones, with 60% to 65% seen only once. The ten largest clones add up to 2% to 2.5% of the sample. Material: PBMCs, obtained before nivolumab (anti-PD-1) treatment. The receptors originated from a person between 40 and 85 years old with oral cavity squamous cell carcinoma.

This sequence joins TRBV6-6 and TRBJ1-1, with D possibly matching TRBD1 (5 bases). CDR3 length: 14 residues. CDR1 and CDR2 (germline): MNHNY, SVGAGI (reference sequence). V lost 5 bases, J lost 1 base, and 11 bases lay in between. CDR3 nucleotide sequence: TGTGCCAGCAGTACCCCCCAGGGGAACACTGAAGCTTTCTTT. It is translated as CASSTPQGNTEAFF.

CDR3 region: CSAGGRVFNEQFF. DNA for the CDR3: TGCAGCGCTGGGGGGAGGGTGTTCAATGAGCAGTTCTTC. The chain employs TRBV29-1 and TRBJ2-1; 7 nucleotides line up with TRBD2. The CDR3 has 13 residues. After removal of 7 bases from V and 6 bases from J, the junction contained 9 bases not matched to a gene. Looked up from germline, CDR1 is SQVTM and CDR2 is ANQGSEA.

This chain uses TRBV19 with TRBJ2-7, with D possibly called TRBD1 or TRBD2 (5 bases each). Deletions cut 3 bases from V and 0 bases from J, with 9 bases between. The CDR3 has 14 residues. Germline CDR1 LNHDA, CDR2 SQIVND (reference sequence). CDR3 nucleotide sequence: TGTGCCAGTAGTATGGGACCGACCTCCTACGAGCAGTACTTC. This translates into CASSMGPTSYEQYF.

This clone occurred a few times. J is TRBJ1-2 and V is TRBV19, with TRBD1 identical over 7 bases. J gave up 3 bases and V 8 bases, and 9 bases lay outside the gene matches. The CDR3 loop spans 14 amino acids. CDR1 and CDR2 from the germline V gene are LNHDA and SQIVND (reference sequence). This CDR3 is CASCIGGADYGYTF. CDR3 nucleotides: TGTGCCAGTTGCATAGGGGGCGCAGACTATGGCTACACCTTC.

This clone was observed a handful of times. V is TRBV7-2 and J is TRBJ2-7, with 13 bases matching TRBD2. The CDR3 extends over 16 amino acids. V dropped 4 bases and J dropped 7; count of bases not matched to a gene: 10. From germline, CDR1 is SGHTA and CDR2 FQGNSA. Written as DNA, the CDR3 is TGTGCCAGCAGCTCGCCAGGACTAGCGGGAGCGCGGGAGCAGTACTTC. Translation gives CASSSPGLAGAREQYF.

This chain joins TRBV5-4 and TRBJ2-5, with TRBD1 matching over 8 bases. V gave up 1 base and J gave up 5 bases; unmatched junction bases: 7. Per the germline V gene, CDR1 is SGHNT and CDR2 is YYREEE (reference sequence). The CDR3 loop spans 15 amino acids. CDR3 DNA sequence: TGTGCCAGCAGCTTGAGCAGGGGGCGCGGGGAGACCCAGTACTTC. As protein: CASSLSRGRGETQYF.

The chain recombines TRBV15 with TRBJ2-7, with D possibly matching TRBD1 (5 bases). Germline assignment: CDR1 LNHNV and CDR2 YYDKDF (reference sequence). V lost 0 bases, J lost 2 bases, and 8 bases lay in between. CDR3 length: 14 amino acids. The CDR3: CATSRDPGTYEQYF. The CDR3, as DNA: TGTGCCACCAGCAGAGATCCAGGGACCTACGAGCAGTACTTC. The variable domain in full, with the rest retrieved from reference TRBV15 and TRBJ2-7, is DAMVIQNPRYQVTQFGKPVTLSCSQTLNHNVMYWYQQKSSQAPKLLFHYYDKDFNNEADTPDNFQSRRPNTSFCFLDIRSPGLGDTAMYLCATSRDPGTYEQYFGPGTRLTVT.

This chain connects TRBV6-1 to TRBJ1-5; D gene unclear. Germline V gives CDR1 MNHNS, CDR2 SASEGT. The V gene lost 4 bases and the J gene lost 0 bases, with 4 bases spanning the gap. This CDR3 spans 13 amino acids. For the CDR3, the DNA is TGTGCCAGCAGTGGGGGTAGCAATCAGCCCCAGCATTTT. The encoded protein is CASSGGSNQPQHF.

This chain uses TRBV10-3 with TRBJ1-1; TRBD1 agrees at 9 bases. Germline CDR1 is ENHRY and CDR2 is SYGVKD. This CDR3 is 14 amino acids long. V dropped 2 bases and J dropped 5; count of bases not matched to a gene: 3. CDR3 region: CAISEGTGRTEAFF. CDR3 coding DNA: TGTGCCATCAGTGAGGGGACAGGGAGGACTGAAGCTTTCTTT.

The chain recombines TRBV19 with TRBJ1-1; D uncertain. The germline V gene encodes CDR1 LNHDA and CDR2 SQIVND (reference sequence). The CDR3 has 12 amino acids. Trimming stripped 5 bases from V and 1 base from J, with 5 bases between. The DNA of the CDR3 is TGTGCCAGTAGTCTGAGGAACACTGAAGCTTTCTTT. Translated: CASSLRNTEAFF. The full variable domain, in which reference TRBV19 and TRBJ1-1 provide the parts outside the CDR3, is DGGITQSPKYLFRKEGQNVTLSCEQNLNHDAMYWYRQDPGQGLRLIYYSQIVNDFQKGDIAEGYSVSREKKESFPLTVTSAQKNPTAFYLCASSLRNTEAFFGQGTRLTVV.

The CDR3 spells CSVQGPNTEAFF. The CDR3 DNA reads TGCAGCGTTCAGGGACCAAACACTGAAGCTTTCTTT. The rearrangement uses TRBV29-1 and TRBJ1-1; possible D gene TRBD1, 5 bases. Per the germline V gene, CDR1 is SQVTM and CDR2 is ANQGSEA. Deletions cut 5 bases from V and 2 bases from J, with 9 bases between. The CDR3 runs to 12 residues. Looking up the rest from reference TRBV29-1 and TRBJ1-1 gives the full variable domain: SAVISQKPSRDICQRGTSLTIQCQVDSQVTMMFWYRQQPGQSLTLIATANQGSEATYESGFVIDKFPISRPNLTFSTLTVSNMSPEDSSIYLCSVQGPNTEAFFGQGTRLTVV.

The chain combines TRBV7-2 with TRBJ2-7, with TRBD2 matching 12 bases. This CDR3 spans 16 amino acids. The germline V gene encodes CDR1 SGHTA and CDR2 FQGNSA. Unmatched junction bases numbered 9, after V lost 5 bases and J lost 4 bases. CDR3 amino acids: CASSPTRTSGIYEQYF. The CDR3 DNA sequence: TGTGCCAGCAGCCCAACCCGGACTAGCGGGATATACGAGCAGTACTTC.

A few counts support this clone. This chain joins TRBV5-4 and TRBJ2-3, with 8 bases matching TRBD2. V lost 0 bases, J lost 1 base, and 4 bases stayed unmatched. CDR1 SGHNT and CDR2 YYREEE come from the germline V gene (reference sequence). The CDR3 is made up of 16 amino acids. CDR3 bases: TGTGCCAGCAGCTTGGAAGCGGGGGTCGGCACAGATACGCAGTATTTT. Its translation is CASSLEAGVGTDTQYF. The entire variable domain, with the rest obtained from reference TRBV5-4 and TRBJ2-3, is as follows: ETGVTQSPTHLIKTRGQQVTLRCSSQSGHNTVSWYQQALGQGPQFIFQYYREEENGRGNFPPRFSGLQFPNYSSELNVNALELDDSALYLCASSLEAGVGTDTQYFGPGTRLTVL.

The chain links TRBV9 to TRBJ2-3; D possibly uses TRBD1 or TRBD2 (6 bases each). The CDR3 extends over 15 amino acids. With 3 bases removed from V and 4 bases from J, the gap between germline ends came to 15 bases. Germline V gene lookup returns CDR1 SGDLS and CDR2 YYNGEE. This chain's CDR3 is CASSDPGGSADTQYF. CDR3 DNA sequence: TGTGCCAGCAGCGACCCCGGGGGCTCGGCAGATACGCAGTATTTT.

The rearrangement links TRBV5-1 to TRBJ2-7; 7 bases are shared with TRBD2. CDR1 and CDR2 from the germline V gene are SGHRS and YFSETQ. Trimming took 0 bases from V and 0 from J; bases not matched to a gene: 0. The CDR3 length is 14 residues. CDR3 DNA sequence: TGCGCCAGCAGCTTGGTAGCGGGCTCCTACGAGCAGTACTTC. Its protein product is CASSLVAGSYEQYF.

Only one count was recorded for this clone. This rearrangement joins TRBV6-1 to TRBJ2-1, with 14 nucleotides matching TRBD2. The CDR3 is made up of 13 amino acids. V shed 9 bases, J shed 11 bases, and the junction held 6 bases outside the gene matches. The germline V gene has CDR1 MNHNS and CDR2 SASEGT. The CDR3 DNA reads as TGTGCCAGTGCAGGGACTAGCGGGAGTCAGCAGTTCTTC. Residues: CASAGTSGSQQFF.

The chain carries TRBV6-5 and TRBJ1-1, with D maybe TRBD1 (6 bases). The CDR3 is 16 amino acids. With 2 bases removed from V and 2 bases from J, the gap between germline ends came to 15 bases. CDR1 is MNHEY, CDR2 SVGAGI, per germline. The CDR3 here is CASSYGTGHLNTEAFF. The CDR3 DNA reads TGTGCCAGCAGTTACGGAACGGGACACCTAAACACTGAAGCTTTCTTT.

The chain's CDR3 is CASSRRGGSGTDTQYF. The CDR3 coding sequence is TGTGCCAGCAGCCGACGGGGAGGGAGCGGGACAGATACGCAGTATTTT. The rearrangement links TRBV5-6 to TRBJ2-3; 7 bases are a match to TRBD2. CDR1 and CDR2 from the germline V gene are SGHDT and YYEEEE. J gave up 3 bases and V 4 bases, and 11 bases lay outside the gene matches. The CDR3 loop spans 16 amino acids. Combining the CDR3 with reference TRBV5-6 and TRBJ2-3 gives the whole variable domain DAGVTQSPTHLIKTRGQQVTLRCSPKSGHDTVSWYQQALGQGPQFIFQYYEEEERQRGNFPDRFSGHQFPNYSSELNVNALLLGDSALYLCASSRRGGSGTDTQYFGPGTRLTVL.

CDR3 in amino acids: CASSVGSEDYGYTF. CDR3 DNA: TGTGCCAGCAGCGTAGGTAGTGAAGACTATGGCTACACCTTC. V is TRBV9 and J is TRBJ1-2; D ambiguous. V dropped 0 bases and J dropped 3 bases, with 9 bases sitting between them. CDR3 length equals 14 residues. Germline values: CDR1 SGDLS, CDR2 YYNGEE.

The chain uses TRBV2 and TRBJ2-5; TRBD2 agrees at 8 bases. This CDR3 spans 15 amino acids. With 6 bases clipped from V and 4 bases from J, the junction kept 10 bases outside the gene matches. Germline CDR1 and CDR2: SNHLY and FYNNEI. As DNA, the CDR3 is TGTGCCAGCAGGAAGACCGGGGGGGCGGGAGAGACCCAGTACTTC. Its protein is CASRKTGGAGETQYF. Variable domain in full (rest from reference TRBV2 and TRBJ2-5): EPEVTQTPSHQVTQMGQEVILRCVPISNHLYFYWYRQILGQKVEFLVSFYNNEISEKSEIFDDQFSVERPDGSNFTLKIRSTKLEDSAMYFCASRKTGGAGETQYFGPGTRLLVL.

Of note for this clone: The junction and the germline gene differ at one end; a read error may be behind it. The CDR3 bases are TGTGCCAGCACTTACGGGACGGTGGATCAGCCCCAGCATTTT. As protein: CASTYGTVDQPQHF. This sequence joins TRBV6-5 and TRBJ1-5, with D possibly being TRBD1 (5 bases). This CDR3 is built from 14 residues. Germline assignment: CDR1 MNHEY and CDR2 SVGAGI.

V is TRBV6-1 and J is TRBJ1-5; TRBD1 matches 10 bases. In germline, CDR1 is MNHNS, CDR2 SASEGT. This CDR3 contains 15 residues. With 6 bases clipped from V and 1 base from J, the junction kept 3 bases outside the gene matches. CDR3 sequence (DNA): TGTGCCAGCAGGGACAGGGGGATCAGCAATCAGCCCCAGCATTTT. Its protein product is CASRDRGISNQPQHF.

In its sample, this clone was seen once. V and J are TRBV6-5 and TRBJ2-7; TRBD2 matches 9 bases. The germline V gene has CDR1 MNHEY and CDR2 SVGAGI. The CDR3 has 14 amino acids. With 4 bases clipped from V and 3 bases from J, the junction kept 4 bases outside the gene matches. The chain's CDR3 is CASSLSGGIYEQYF. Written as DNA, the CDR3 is TGTGCCAGCAGTTTAAGCGGGGGGATCTACGAGCAGTACTTC.